The source of this T cell receptor beta chain is a study of shared clonotypes between healthy human individuals. Assay: immunoSEQ multiplex PCR; the TCRdb copy retains only in-frame clones and omits some. This table holds under 1,900,000 clones, around 98.5% found once. The count of this clone is one. Those who donated were healthy HIV-negative adults, with no recent acute infections or vaccinations reported. Sample: naive CD4+ T cells sorted from blood. Subset reported: CD45RA+ positively selected. This receptor was identified in a man aged 25-45 years in good health.

The CDR3 DNA is TGTGCCAGTTCTCCTCCCGGGACTATGGGTGTTGAGCAGTACTTC. As protein: CASSPPGTMGVEQYF. The chain couples TRBV28 to TRBJ2-7; 7 bases match TRBD2. Germline V lookup: CDR1 MDHEN, CDR2 SYDVKM. V lost 9 bases and J lost 7; bases outside the gene matches: 18. This CDR3 has 15 amino acids.